The 21 T cell receptor beta chains below come from one sample, sequenced in a study of T cell changes during pregnancy in multiple sclerosis. The repertoire was sequenced with immunoSEQ multiplex PCR; TCRdb's copy has only in-frame clones and lacks some. The data contain tens of thousands of clones, about 91% of them singletons. Source: CD4+ T cells from peripheral blood mononuclear cells, taken after pregnancy. Receptors were obtained from a female donor in good health, enrolled as a control in a pregnancy study.

This rearrangement joins TRBV2 to TRBJ1-4; 10 bases are shared with TRBD1. This CDR3 is built from 13 residues. V shed 8 bases and J 7 bases; nucleotides not matched to a gene: 4. CDR1 and CDR2 (germline): SNHLY, FYNNEI. CDR3 bases: TGTGCCAGCGGACAGGGGGTCGCTGAAAAACTGTTTTTT. Its protein product is CASGQGVAEKLFF.

This clone was seen only a few times. The CDR3 loop is CASSIPGQGNNQPQHF. CDR3 in DNA: TGTGCCAGCAGCATACCGGGACAGGGGAACAATCAGCCCCAGCATTTT. The rearrangement links TRBV7-9 to TRBJ1-5, with 10 positions matching TRBD1. The ends lost 5 bases at V and 3 bases at J; junction bases unmatched: 7. This CDR3 is built from 16 residues. CDR1 and CDR2 (germline): SEHNR, FQNEAQ (reference sequence).

The chain carries TRBV4-2 and TRBJ1-5; D is unclear. Germline CDR1 is LGHNA and CDR2 is YNFKEQ. Trimming removed 0 bases from V and 6 bases from J, with 12 bases in between. The CDR3 runs 15 residues. In DNA form, the CDR3 reads TGTGCCAGCAGCCAAGAACCGACTCGGGGTCAGCCCCAGCATTTT. Amino acid sequence: CASSQEPTRGQPQHF.

V and J are TRBV11-2 and TRBJ1-4, with 8 bases that match TRBD1. Germline V gives CDR1 SGHAT, CDR2 FQNNGV. J lost 7 bases, V lost 2 bases, and 6 bases had no gene match. The CDR3 is made up of 15 amino acids. The CDR3 DNA reads as TGTGCCAGCAGCTTATCAACAGGGGGGAGTGAAAAACTGTTTTTT. The encoded protein is CASSLSTGGSEKLFF.

The gene calls are TRBV7-2 and TRBJ2-5; TRBD1 is a possible D gene (6 bases). CDR1 is SGHTA, CDR2 FQGNSA, per germline. The CDR3 has 12 amino acids. Trimming removed 5 bases at V and 5 bases at J, with 9 bases between. CDR3: CASSPDRETQYF. The DNA for the CDR3 is TGTGCCAGCAGCCCAGACAGGGAGACCCAGTACTTC.

This clone was seen once. The V gene is TRBV6-1, the J gene TRBJ2-1; 7 nucleotides line up with TRBD2. CDR1 is MNHNS and CDR2 is SASEGT in the germline V gene. V lost 7 bases to trimming and J lost 2 bases; unmatched junction nucleotides: 8. This CDR3 contains 15 residues. CDR3 protein: CASNRGAGTYNEQFF. CDR3 DNA sequence: TGTGCCAGCAACCGGGGAGCGGGAACCTACAATGAGCAGTTCTTC.

The gene calls are TRBV10-2 and TRBJ2-3; D is possibly TRBD2 (7 bases). Trimming pared 2 bases from V and 5 bases from J, leaving 11 bases between. This CDR3 spans 14 amino acids. Germline CDR1 and CDR2: WSHSY and SAAADI. The DNA of the CDR3 is TGCGCCAGCAGTGAGAGGGGGGGAAGAGATACGCAGTATTTT. This codes for CASSERGGRDTQYF.

The rearrangement joins TRBV28 to TRBJ2-3; TRBD2 matches at 9 bases. The CDR3 sequence is 16 residues long. The V gene end was trimmed by 2 bases and the J gene end by 0 bases; junction bases not matched to a gene: 3. Per germline, CDR1 MDHEN and CDR2 SYDVKM. The CDR3 loop is CASSLISGRSTDTQYF. CDR3 bases: TGTGCCAGCAGTTTAATCAGCGGGAGGAGCACAGATACGCAGTATTTT.

The chain carries TRBV5-1 and TRBJ2-7; TRBD2 agrees at 7 bases. The CDR3 has 14 residues. Germline CDR1 reads SGHRS; CDR2 reads YFSETQ. V lost 2 bases to trimming and J lost 3 bases; unmatched junction nucleotides: 5. The CDR3 protein is CASSFTSEDYEQYF. CDR3 coding DNA: TGCGCCAGCAGCTTTACTAGCGAAGACTACGAGCAGTACTTC.

This chain uses TRBV25-1 with TRBJ1-3; 9 bases match TRBD1. This CDR3 spans 15 amino acids. V shed 4 bases and J 3 bases; nucleotides not matched to a gene: 4. From germline, CDR1 is MGHDK and CDR2 SYGVNS. CDR3 nucleotide sequence: TGTGCCAGCAGTGCGACAGGGGGGAATGGAAACACCATATATTTT. Translating it yields CASSATGGNGNTIYF.

The V and J genes are TRBV28 and TRBJ2-2; 9 nucleotides match TRBD2. The CDR3 runs to 16 residues. The junction had 6 bases not matched to a gene; V was cut back by 1 base and J by 6 bases. Per germline, CDR1 MDHEN and CDR2 SYDVKM. The CDR3, as DNA: TGTGCCAGCAGTTTATTTGCGGGGGGGCCCTCCGGGGAGCTGTTTTTT. Protein product: CASSLFAGGPSGELFF. Drawing the rest from reference TRBV28 and TRBJ2-2, the complete variable domain is DVKVTQSSRYLVKRTGEKVFLECVQDMDHENMFWYRQDPGLGLRLIYFSYDVKMKEKGDIPEGYSVSREKKERFSLILESASTNQTSMYLCASSLFAGGPSGELFFGEGSRLTVL.

This clone showed up just once. The rearrangement uses TRBV5-1 and TRBJ1-4, with a weak D call TRBD1 (6 bases). The germline CDR1 and CDR2 sequences are SGHRS and YFSETQ. With 1 base removed from V and 3 bases from J, the gap between germline ends came to 13 bases. The length of the CDR3 is 16 residues. The CDR3 sequence: CASSLTGRASNEKLFF. The CDR3 DNA follows: TGCGCCAGCAGCTTGACAGGGAGGGCCTCTAATGAAAAACTGTTTTTT.

The V call is TRBV5-4, the J call TRBJ2-5; 8 positions agree with TRBD1. CDR1 is SGHNT, CDR2 YYREEE, per germline (reference sequence). The CDR3 runs 17 residues. V shed 0 bases and J 5 bases; nucleotides not matched to a gene: 12. CDR3 coding DNA: TGTGCCAGCAGCTTGGTCCAGGGGGCTGGCGTTGGGGAGACCCAGTACTTC. Amino acid sequence: CASSLVQGAGVGETQYF.

The V call is TRBV10-3, the J call TRBJ1-1; possibly TRBD1 for D (5 bases). With 0 bases removed from V and 5 bases from J, the gap between germline ends came to 10 bases. Germline CDR1 reads ENHRY; CDR2 reads SYGVKD. The CDR3 runs 14 residues. The CDR3 DNA follows: TGTGCCATCAGTGAGTCAATAGGGGTGACTGAAGCTTTCTTT. The encoded protein is CAISESIGVTEAFF.

The genes are TRBV27 and TRBJ1-1, with a possible D match to TRBD1 (5 bases). The CDR3 sequence is 13 residues long. The V and J ends lost 8 bases and 4 bases respectively, with 14 bases between them. From germline, CDR1 is MNHEY and CDR2 SMNVEV (reference sequence). The CDR3 reads CASPKRTGTEAFF. CDR3 DNA: TGTGCCAGCCCGAAACGTACAGGCACTGAAGCTTTCTTT.

The genes are TRBV19 and TRBJ2-7, with a possible D match to TRBD1 (6 bases). The germline CDR1 and CDR2 sequences are LNHDA and SQIVND (reference sequence). Trimming pared 7 bases from V and 0 bases from J, leaving 13 bases between. This CDR3 is 14 amino acids long. Here the CDR3 DNA reads TGTGCCAGTAAGAGGGACAAGGGCTCCTACGAGCAGTACTTC. It encodes CASKRDKGSYEQYF.

The rearrangement uses TRBV15 and TRBJ2-7, with D tentatively TRBD1 (5 bases). Germline CDR1 and CDR2: LNHNV and YYDKDF (reference sequence). Deletions cut 3 bases from V and 4 bases from J, with 10 bases between. This CDR3 spans 13 amino acids. The CDR3 is CATSREQGYEQYF. DNA for the CDR3: TGTGCCACCAGCAGGGAGCAGGGATACGAGCAGTACTTC.

The V gene is TRBV19, the J gene TRBJ1-1; a weak D match, TRBD1 (5 bases). CDR3 length: 16 amino acids. The V gene's germline CDR1 is LNHDA and CDR2 SQIVND (reference sequence). V was pared by 4 bases and J by 0 bases, with 15 bases between. The DNA for the CDR3 is TGTGCCAGTAGTACACAGGTTGGCGCTATGAACACTGAAGCTTTCTTT. It encodes CASSTQVGAMNTEAFF.

The V and J genes are TRBV7-3 and TRBJ1-1, with D possibly matching TRBD1 (6 bases). Germline values: CDR1 SGHTA, CDR2 FQGTGA. V dropped 4 bases and J dropped 5 bases, with 17 bases sitting between them. The CDR3 length is 15 residues. This CDR3 reads CASSCLPQGITEAFF. CDR3 nucleotide sequence: TGTGCCAGCAGCTGCCTCCCACAGGGAATTACTGAAGCTTTCTTT.

The chain is built from TRBV19 and TRBJ1-1; D is ambiguous. Germline V CDR1 and CDR2: LNHDA, SQIVND (reference sequence). The CDR3 is 12 residues long. Trimming took 5 bases from V and 0 from J, leaving 4 bases between them. In DNA form, the CDR3 reads TGTGCCAGTAGTTTCGTGAACACTGAAGCTTTCTTT. This translates into CASSFVNTEAFF.

The chain combines TRBV9 with TRBJ2-4; 7 bases align to TRBD2. Germline V gene data show CDR1 as SGDLS and CDR2 as YYNGEE. Germline trimming cut 2 bases from V and 0 bases from J; bases unmatched to any gene: 8. CDR3 size: 17 residues. The DNA for the CDR3 is TGTGCCAGCAGCGTCTCCTTTGGGGAGGGAGCCAAAAACATTCAGTACTTC. It yields the protein CASSVSFGEGAKNIQYF.